What follows are 5 T cell receptor beta chains derived from one specimen sequenced in a study of Graves' ophthalmopathy and Graves' hyperthyroidism. Beta-chain TCR CDR3 regions were amplified from RNA transcripts. RT-PCR was first run with HTBI primers, then multiplex PCR in a second round. TCRdb re-derived calls from the multiplex PCR reads in MiXCR, one entry per CDR3 protein. The profile shows some 750,000 distinct CDR3 sequences, approximately 40% of them singletons. The source material was peripheral blood. The origin of the receptors is an adult man with Graves' ophthalmopathy.

The chain is built from TRBV7-2 and TRBJ2-1, with TRBD1 matching 8 bases. The CDR3 is 15 amino acids. Germline CDR1 reads SGHTA; CDR2 reads FQGNSA. With V trimmed by 4 bases and J by 3 bases, 5 bases remained unmatched. The CDR3 sequence is CASSSGQGSYNEQFF. The CDR3 nucleotides read TGTGCCAGCAGCTCCGGACAGGGAAGCTACAATGAGCAGTTCTTC.

This clonotype turned up a few times. J is TRBJ2-7 and V is TRBV7-3; D may correspond to TRBD1 or TRBD2 (6 bases each). Germline lookup yields CDR1 SGHTA and CDR2 FQGTGA. The length of the CDR3 is 15 residues. The V end lost 2 bases, the J end lost 6 bases, and 17 bases lay between the germline ends. The CDR3 bases are TGTGCCAGCAGCTTACTACCGGGGGCGCTTCGCGAGCAGTACTTC. It encodes CASSLLPGALREQYF. Filled out from reference TRBV7-3 and TRBJ2-7, the complete variable domain reads GAGVSQTPSNKVTEKGKYVELRCDPISGHTALYWYRQSLGQGPEFLIYFQGTGAADDSGLPNDRFFAVRPEGSVSTLKIQRTERGDSAVYLCASSLLPGALREQYFGPGTRLTVT.

The table lists this clonotype with a count of one. Given a much more abundant clone one base away, this may be a read error. This chain links TRBV10-3 with TRBJ2-7; TRBD2 is a possible D gene (6 bases). There are 12 residues in the CDR3. Trimming took 11 bases from V and 2 from J, leaving 13 bases between them. CDR1 is ENHRY and CDR2 is SYGVKD in the germline V gene. The CDR3 sequence is CAPTGGTYEQYF. The CDR3, as DNA: TGTGCCCCCACCGGGGGAACCTACGAGCAGTACTTC.

This clonotype has a handful of counts. The chain joins TRBV7-8 to TRBJ2-6, with 7 positions matching TRBD2. The ends lost 5 bases at V and 0 bases at J; junction bases unmatched: 13. The germline gives CDR1 SGHVS, CDR2 FQNEAQ. This CDR3 region has 19 residues. DNA of the CDR3: TGTGCCAGCAGCCGGGAGATAGCGGGTGGCTCCTCTGGGGCCAACGTCCTGACTTTC. Translated: CASSREIAGGSSGANVLTF. The full variable domain, in which reference TRBV7-8 and TRBJ2-6 provide the parts outside the CDR3, is GAGVSQSPRYKVAKRGQDVALRCDPISGHVSLFWYQQALGQGPEFLTYFQNEAQLDKSGLPSDRFFAERPEGSVSTLKIQRTQQEDSAVYLCASSREIAGGSSGANVLTFGAGSRLTVL.

The chain couples TRBV19 to TRBJ1-1; TRBD1 matches at 7 bases. Looked up from germline, CDR1 is LNHDA and CDR2 is SQIVND (reference sequence). There are 14 residues in the CDR3. With V trimmed by 9 bases and J by 3 bases, 10 bases remained unmatched. The chain's CDR3 is CASTRQGTYTEAFF. The CDR3 DNA reads as TGTGCCAGCACCAGACAGGGAACTTACACTGAAGCTTTCTTT.